The next 18 T cell receptor beta chains were all read from a single sample in a study of OX40 agonist ivuxolimab in advanced cancers. Clones were read by immunoSEQ multiplex PCR, and TCRdb kept only the in-frame ones, dropping some. The table shows 65,000 to 95,000 clones, with about 86% occurring only once. This sample comprised CD4+ or CD8+ T cells sorted from blood, obtained in a trial of the OX40 agonist ivuxolimab. The receptors originated from an adult with an advanced solid tumor such as melanoma, head and neck, liver or kidney cancer.

J is TRBJ1-2 and V is TRBV30; 9 bases map to TRBD1. This CDR3 has 13 amino acids. The V and J ends lost 3 bases and 6 bases, in that order; junction bases with no gene match: 5. Germline V gene data show CDR1 as GTSNPN and CDR2 as SVGIG (reference sequence). DNA of the CDR3: TGTGCCTGGAGACGGACAGGGGTTAATGGCTACACCTTC. Translation: CAWRRTGVNGYTF.

V and J are TRBV7-8 and TRBJ2-2; 11 bases map to TRBD2. Germline-derived CDR1 and CDR2 are SGHVS and FQNEAQ. The CDR3 consists of 16 residues. V lost 6 bases, J lost 2 bases, and 5 bases stayed unmatched. The CDR3 sequence is CASRELAGVNTGELFF. CDR3 nucleotides: TGTGCCAGCAGGGAACTAGCGGGAGTCAACACCGGGGAGCTGTTTTTT.

This clone appeared once. The chain carries TRBV7-3 and TRBJ2-3, with TRBD2 as a possible D gene (5 bases). The CDR3 is 15 amino acids. CDR1 is SGHTA and CDR2 is FQGTGA in the germline V gene. Deletions cut 2 bases from V and 0 bases from J, with 9 bases between. The CDR3 sequence: CASSLQRHSTDTQYF. CDR3 DNA sequence: TGTGCCAGCAGCTTACAGCGGCATAGCACAGATACGCAGTATTTT.

The chain joins TRBV18 to TRBJ2-3, with 12 positions matching TRBD2. The germline V gene has CDR1 KGHSH and CDR2 LQKENI. Trimming at V came to 4 bases and at J to 2 bases, leaving 4 bases not matched to a gene. The CDR3 has 16 amino acids. The CDR3 DNA reads TGTGCCAGCTCACTGGGACTAGCGGGCCTCACAGATACGCAGTATTTT. Translation gives CASSLGLAGLTDTQYF. Variable domain in full (rest from reference TRBV18 and TRBJ2-3): NAGVMQNPRHLVRRRGQEARLRCSPMKGHSHVYWYRQLPEEGLKFMVYLQKENIIDESGMPKERFSAEFPKEGPSILRIQQVVRGDSAAYFCASSLGLAGLTDTQYFGPGTRLTVL.

In DNA, the CDR3 is TGTGCCAGCAGCCCACAGGGGACCATGAACACTGAAGCTTTCTTT. This gives the protein CASSPQGTMNTEAFF. J is TRBJ1-1 and V is TRBV9; the match to TRBD1 covers 7 bases. The CDR3 contains 15 residues. V was clipped by 4 bases and J by 0 bases; unmatched bases: 6. The germline V gene encodes CDR1 SGDLS and CDR2 YYNGEE.

This clone has just one count. The chain recombines TRBV5-1 with TRBJ1-4; TRBD1 matches 9 bases. CDR3 size: 14 residues. Germline CDR1 is SGHRS and CDR2 is YFSETQ. The trim removed 5 bases at V and 8 bases at J, leaving 7 bases unmatched. The CDR3 region has the DNA TGCGCCAGCAGGGAAGGGACAGGGAGCGAAAAACTGTTTTTT. Protein sequence: CASREGTGSEKLFF. Complete variable domain (other parts from reference TRBV5-1 and TRBJ1-4): KAGVTQTPRYLIKTRGQQVTLSCSPISGHRSVSWYQQTPGQGLQFLFEYFSETQRNKGNFPGRFSGRQFSNSRSEMNVSTLELGDSALYLCASREGTGSEKLFFGSGTQLSVL.

To note about this clone: One junction end disagrees with the germline gene, perhaps due to a read error. This chain joins TRBV6-1 and TRBJ1-3; D is unresolved. Per the germline V gene, CDR1 is MNHNS and CDR2 is SASEGT. The CDR3 has 16 residues. In DNA, the CDR3 is TGTGCCAGCAGTAAAGCTTTCGGGAGCTCTGGAAACACCATATATTTT. This encodes CASSKAFGSSGNTIYF.

The genes are TRBV7-3 and TRBJ2-1; TRBD2 agrees at 14 bases. Germline V gene data show CDR1 as SGHTA and CDR2 as FQGTGA. The CDR3 loop spans 16 amino acids. Trimming took 4 bases from V and 9 from J; bases not matched to a gene: 8. In DNA, the CDR3 is TGTGCCAGCAGCTCACAGACTAGCGGGAGGGCGGGTGAGCAGTTCTTC. Protein: CASSSQTSGRAGEQFF.

V gene TRBV6-1 combines with J gene TRBJ2-7; unclear D gene. The CDR3 loop spans 11 amino acids. In germline, CDR1 is MNHNS, CDR2 SASEGT. V lost 7 bases and J lost 0, with 4 bases in between. Written as DNA, the CDR3 is TGTGCCAGCACCTTCTCCTACGAGCAGTACTTC. This gives the protein CASTFSYEQYF.

This chain uses TRBV11-2 with TRBJ1-4; tentatively, D is TRBD1 (5 bases). CDR3 length: 18 residues. V lost 5 bases and J 7 bases, leaving 26 bases between the germline ends. CDR1 is SGHAT and CDR2 is FQNNGV in the germline V gene. CDR3 loop: CASSPRPGGGSSSEKLFF. CDR3 in DNA: TGTGCCAGCAGCCCCCGACCGGGTGGGGGATCCTCGAGTGAAAAACTGTTTTTT.

In its sample, this clone was seen once. The chain recombines TRBV25-1 with TRBJ1-2; D unresolved. V was pared by 7 bases and J by 8 bases, with 11 bases between. This CDR3 contains 11 residues. CDR1 MGHDK and CDR2 SYGVNS come from the germline V gene. The CDR3 is CASIKTGGYTF. The CDR3 nucleotides are TGTGCCAGCATTAAAACGGGGGGCTACACCTTC.

The chain links TRBV11-2 to TRBJ2-7; D call uncertain. V gave up 4 bases and J gave up 5 bases, with 15 bases separating them. The CDR3 spans 14 residues. Germline V lookup: CDR1 SGHAT, CDR2 FQNNGV. CDR3 sequence reads: CASSSERSQHEQYF. The CDR3 DNA follows: TGTGCCAGCAGCTCCGAGAGGTCCCAGCACGAGCAGTACTTC.

The rearrangement uses TRBV7-8 and TRBJ2-1, with D hard to call. This CDR3 is 13 amino acids long. Trimming took 1 base from V and 5 from J, leaving 6 bases between them. Germline-derived CDR1 and CDR2 are SGHVS and FQNEAQ. The CDR3 nucleotides are TGTGCCAGCAGCTTAGGAGGACACAATGAGCAGTTCTTC. This codes for CASSLGGHNEQFF.

The rearrangement joins TRBV28 to TRBJ1-1, with 11 nucleotides matching TRBD1. This CDR3 is 18 amino acids long. Trimming removed 2 bases from V and 4 bases from J; junction bases left unmatched: 12. Germline assignment: CDR1 MDHEN and CDR2 SYDVKM. DNA of the CDR3: TGTGCCAGCAGTTTAAGGACAGGGGGCTTTTTTAGGGCCACTGAAGCTTTCTTT. It translates to CASSLRTGGFFRATEAFF.

The chain links TRBV7-9 to TRBJ2-3; 11 bases map to TRBD2. The CDR3 runs to 16 residues. V shed 5 bases and J 2 bases; nucleotides not matched to a gene: 6. Germline CDR1 is SEHNR and CDR2 is FQNEAQ (reference sequence). CDR3 sequence: CASSPRLAGNTDTQYF. In nucleotides, the CDR3 is TGTGCCAGCAGCCCAAGACTAGCGGGAAACACAGATACGCAGTATTTT.

The chain is built from TRBV5-1 and TRBJ2-2, with 11 bases that match TRBD2. V lost 4 bases and J lost 1; bases outside the gene matches: 3. CDR1 and CDR2 from the germline V gene are SGHRS and YFSETQ. The CDR3 has 16 amino acids. CDR3 sequence: CASSHTSGGNTGELFF. CDR3 sequence (DNA): TGCGCCAGCAGCCATACTAGCGGGGGGAACACCGGGGAGCTGTTTTTT. Based on the CDR3 plus reference TRBV5-1 and TRBJ2-2, the full variable domain is KAGVTQTPRYLIKTRGQQVTLSCSPISGHRSVSWYQQTPGQGLQFLFEYFSETQRNKGNFPGRFSGRQFSNSRSEMNVSTLELGDSALYLCASSHTSGGNTGELFFGEGSRLTVL.

J is TRBJ1-3 and V is TRBV6-5; TRBD1 might be the D (5 bases). The CDR3 consists of 14 residues. Trimming removed 8 bases at V and 1 base at J, with 12 bases between. Germline values: CDR1 MNHEY, CDR2 SVGAGI. This CDR3 reads CASGRRGSGNTIYF. The CDR3, as DNA: TGTGCCAGCGGGAGGAGGGGTTCTGGAAACACCATATATTTT.

The rearrangement links TRBV11-1 to TRBJ2-7, with a tentative D call TRBD1 (8 bases). The V end was cut by 5 bases, the J end by 3 bases, with 20 bases between. Looked up from germline, CDR1 is SGHAT and CDR2 is FQDESV (reference sequence). This CDR3 spans 16 amino acids. The DNA of the CDR3 is TGTGCCAGCAGCGACGAACAGGGGGAGCGGGGCTACGAGCAGTACTTC. Residues: CASSDEQGERGYEQYF.